This T cell receptor beta chain was retrieved from a study of blood T cells in healthy people across ages. This CDR3 spans 13 amino acids. Trimming pared 0 bases from V and 1 base from J, leaving 6 bases between. In germline, CDR1 is DFQATT, CDR2 SNEGSKA (reference sequence). In regard to this clonotype: Its antigen is unidentified.

Isolating PBMCs gave at least 7 million of these cells per sample. Study findings and constraints: Relative to aged donors, long-lived donors carried more naive CD4+ cells and displayed higher diversity. The unsorted PBMCs prevented any conclusive comparison of naive versus antigen-experienced cells.

Alongside a J-beta primer mix, a sample-barcoded 5' primer served in a second PCR lasting roughly 6 to 11 cycles. TCRdb ran MiXCR on the 5' RACE reads and lists one entry per CDR3 protein. The table shows hundreds of thousands of distinct CDR3 sequences, with more than 20% occurring only once. The gene calls are TRBV20-1 and TRBJ1-1; TRBD1 might be the D (5 bases). This TCR was sampled from a man in his 70s in good health. The sample consisted of blood. CDR3 protein: CSAREGGNTEAFF. CDR3 sequence (DNA): TGCAGTGCTAGAGAGGGGGGGAACACTGAAGCTTTCTTT.